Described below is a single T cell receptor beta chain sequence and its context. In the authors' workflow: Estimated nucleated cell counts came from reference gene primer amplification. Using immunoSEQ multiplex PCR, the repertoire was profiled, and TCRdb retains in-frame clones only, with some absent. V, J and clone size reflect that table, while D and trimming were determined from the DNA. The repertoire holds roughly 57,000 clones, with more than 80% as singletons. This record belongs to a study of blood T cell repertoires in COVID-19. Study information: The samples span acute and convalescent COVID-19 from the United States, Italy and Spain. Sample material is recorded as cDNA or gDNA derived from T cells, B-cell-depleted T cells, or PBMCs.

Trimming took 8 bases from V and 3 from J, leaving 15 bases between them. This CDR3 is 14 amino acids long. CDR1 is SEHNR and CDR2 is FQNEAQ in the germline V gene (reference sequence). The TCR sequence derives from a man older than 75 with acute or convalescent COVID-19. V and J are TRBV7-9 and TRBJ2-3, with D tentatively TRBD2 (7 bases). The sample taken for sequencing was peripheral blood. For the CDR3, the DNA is TGTGCCAGCGCGGGGGCCCGGATGACAGATACGCAGTATTTT. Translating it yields CASAGARMTDTQYF.